Given below is one TCR beta chain in context. V trimming: 10 bases; J trimming: 1 base; junction bases outside the gene matches: 6. Germline V lookup: CDR1 MNHNS, CDR2 SASEGT. The CDR3 extends over 13 amino acids. Sequencing used immunoSEQ multiplex PCR; TCRdb keeps in-frame clones, though not all of them. The sample consists of approximately 25,000 clones, approximately 80% of them appearing once. The entry originates in a study of OX40 agonist ivuxolimab in advanced cancers. Across the study: Of the participants, about 40% had some prior anti-PD-1, anti-PD-L1 or anti-CTLA-4 therapy, which was allowed.

The source is an adult with an advanced solid tumor such as melanoma, head and neck, liver or kidney cancer. This chain uses TRBV6-1 with TRBJ1-1, with TRBD1 identical over 7 bases. The sequences come from CD4+ or CD8+ T cells sorted from blood, collected in a trial of the OX40 agonist ivuxolimab. The CDR3 DNA reads TGTGCCACCAGCAGGGGGGCGAACACTGAAGCTTTCTTT. This encodes CATSRGANTEAFF.